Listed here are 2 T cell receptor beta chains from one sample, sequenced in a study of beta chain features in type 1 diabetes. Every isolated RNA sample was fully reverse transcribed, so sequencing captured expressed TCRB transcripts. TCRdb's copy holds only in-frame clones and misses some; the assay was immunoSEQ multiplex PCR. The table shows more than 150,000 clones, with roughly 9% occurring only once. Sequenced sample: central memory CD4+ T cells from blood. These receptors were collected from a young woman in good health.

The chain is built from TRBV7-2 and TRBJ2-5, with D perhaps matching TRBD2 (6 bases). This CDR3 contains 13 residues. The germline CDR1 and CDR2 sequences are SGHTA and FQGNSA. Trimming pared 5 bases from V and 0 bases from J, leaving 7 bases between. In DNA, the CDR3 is TGTGCCAGCAGCCGGGGGTACCAAGAGACCCAGTACTTC. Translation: CASSRGYQETQYF.

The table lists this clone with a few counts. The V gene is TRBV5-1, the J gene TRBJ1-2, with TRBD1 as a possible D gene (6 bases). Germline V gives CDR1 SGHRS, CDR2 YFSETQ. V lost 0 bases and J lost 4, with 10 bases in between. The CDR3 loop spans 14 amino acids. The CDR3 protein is CASSLVDSVYGYTF. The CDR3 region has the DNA TGCGCCAGCAGCTTGGTGGACAGTGTCTATGGCTACACCTTC.